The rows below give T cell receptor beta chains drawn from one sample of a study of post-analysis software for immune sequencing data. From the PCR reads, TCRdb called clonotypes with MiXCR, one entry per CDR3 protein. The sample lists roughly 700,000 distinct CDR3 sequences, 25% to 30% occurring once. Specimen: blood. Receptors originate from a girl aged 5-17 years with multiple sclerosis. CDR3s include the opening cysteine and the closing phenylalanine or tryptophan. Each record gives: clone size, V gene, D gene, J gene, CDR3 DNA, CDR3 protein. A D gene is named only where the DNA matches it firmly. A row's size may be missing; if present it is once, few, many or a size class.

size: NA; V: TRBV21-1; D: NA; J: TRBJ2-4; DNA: TGTGCCAGCAGCAAATTGGTAGCCGGAGCCAAAAACATTCAGTACTTC; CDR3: CASSKLVAGAKNIQYF
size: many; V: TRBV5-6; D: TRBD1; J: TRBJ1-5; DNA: TGTGCCAGCAGCCTAGACAGGGGGCAACCCCAGCATTTT; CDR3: CASSLDRGQPQHF
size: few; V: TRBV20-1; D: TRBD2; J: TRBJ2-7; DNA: TGCAGTGCTAGGGGCGCTCGCGGGAGTGGGTACGAGCAGTACTTC; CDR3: CSARGARGSGYEQYF
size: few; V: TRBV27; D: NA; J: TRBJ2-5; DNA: TGTGCCAGCAGTTTATCGGCTAGCTGGCAAGAGACCCAGTACTTC; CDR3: CASSLSASWQETQYF
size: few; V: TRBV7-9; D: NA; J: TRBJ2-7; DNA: TGTGCCAGCATGGCGAGCGGGCCCTACGAGCAGTACTTC; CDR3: CASMASGPYEQYF
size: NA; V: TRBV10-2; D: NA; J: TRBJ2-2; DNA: TGCGCCAGCAGTCAGGTACACACGGACACCGGGGAGCTGTTTTTT; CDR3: CASSQVHTDTGELFF
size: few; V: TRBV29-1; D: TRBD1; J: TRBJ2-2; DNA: TGCAGCGTTGACGGGACAGGGAACACCGGGGAGCTGTTTTTT; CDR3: CSVDGTGNTGELFF
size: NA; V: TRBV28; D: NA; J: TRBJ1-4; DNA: TGTGCCAGCAGTTTAATATTTGTCAGGCCTGAAAAACTGTTTTTT; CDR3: CASSLIFVRPEKLFF
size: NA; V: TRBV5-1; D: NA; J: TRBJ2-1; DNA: TGCGCCAGCAGCTTTTGGTGTCTAGGGTTTGACAATGAGCAGTTCTTC; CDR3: CASSFWCLGFDNEQFF
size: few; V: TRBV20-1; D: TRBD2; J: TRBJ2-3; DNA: TGCAGTGCTCCTCCAGCGGGAGTGTCAGATACGCAGTATTTT; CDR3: CSAPPAGVSDTQYF
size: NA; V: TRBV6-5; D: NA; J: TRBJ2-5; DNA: TGTGCCAGCAGTCGCCGGACAGTTCTCCAAGAGACCCAGTACTTC; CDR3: CASSRRTVLQETQYF
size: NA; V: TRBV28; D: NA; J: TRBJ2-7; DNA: TGTGCCAGCATCTCGGGAGCCAGAGCCTACGAGCAGTACTTC; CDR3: CASISGARAYEQYF
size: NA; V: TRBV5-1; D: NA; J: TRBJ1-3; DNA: TGCGCCAGCAGCTTGATTTCCTGGTTAGATCCCGGAAACACCATATATTTT; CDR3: CASSLISWLDPGNTIYF
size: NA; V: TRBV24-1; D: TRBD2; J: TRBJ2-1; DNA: TGTGCCACCAGTGATCACAGGACTAGCGGGGGGGCTTTGAATGAGCAGTTCTTC; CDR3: CATSDHRTSGGALNEQFF
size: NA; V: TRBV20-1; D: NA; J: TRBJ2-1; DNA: TGCAGTGCTTGGAGAGACGATAAGGAGACCCAGTTCTTC; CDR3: CSAWRDDKETQFF
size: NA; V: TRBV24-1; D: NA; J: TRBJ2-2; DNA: TGTGCCACCAGTGATTTGGGCAGCACCGGGGAGCTGTTTTTT; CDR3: CATSDLGSTGELFF
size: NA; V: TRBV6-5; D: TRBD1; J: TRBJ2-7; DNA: TGTGCCAGCAGATCCGACAGGGCCTACGAGCAGTACTTC; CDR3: CASRSDRAYEQYF
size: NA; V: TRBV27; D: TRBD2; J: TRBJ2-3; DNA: TGTGCCAGCAGTTTATATGGTAGCGGGGGATATCCAGATACGCAGTATTTT; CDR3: CASSLYGSGGYPDTQYF
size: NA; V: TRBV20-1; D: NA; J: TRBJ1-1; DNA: TGCAGTGCTCCCACAGAGGGGTGGACTGAAGCTTTCTTT; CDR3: CSAPTEGWTEAFF
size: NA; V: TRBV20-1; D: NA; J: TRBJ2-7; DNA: TGCAGTGCTTGGGCCCGTCGGGACCAGGCCCGCTACGAGCAGTACTTC; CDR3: CSAWARRDQARYEQYF
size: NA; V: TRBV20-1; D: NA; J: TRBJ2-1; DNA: TGCAGTGTGAGGCTATGGGGGCTAGCGGAGCACAATGAGCAGTTCTTC; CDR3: CSVRLWGLAEHNEQFF
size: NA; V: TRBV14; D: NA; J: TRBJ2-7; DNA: TGTGCCAGCAGCCAAGATGGGAGTAGAAGCGGAGCTTCCTACGAGCAGTACTTC; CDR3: CASSQDGSRSGASYEQYF
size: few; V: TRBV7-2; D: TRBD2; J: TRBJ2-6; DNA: TGTGCCAGCAGGCACCAAGCGGGGGCGTCTGGGGCCAACGTCCTGACTTTC; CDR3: CASRHQAGASGANVLTF
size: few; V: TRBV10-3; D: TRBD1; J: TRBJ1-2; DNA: TGTGCCATCACGCGAGGACAGGGCCTCGGTGGGTATGGCTACACCTTC; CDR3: CAITRGQGLGGYGYTF